The rows below give T cell receptor beta chains drawn from one sample of a study of regulatory T cells in long-lasting Graves disease. Using its own MiXCR run on the multiplex PCR reads, TCRdb lists one record per CDR3 protein. The sample lists a few hundred thousand distinct CDR3 sequences, approximately 23% occurring once. The specimen was peripheral blood mononuclear cells (PBMCs), collected when the disease was refractory, from a patient treated with antithyroid drugs. These receptors were taken from a female donor with Graves disease. The CDR3 runs from the conserved cysteine through the conserved F or W. Fields, in order: D gene, J gene, clone size, V gene, CDR3 protein, CDR3 DNA. A D gene is named only where the DNA matches it firmly. Rows give clone size only sometimes, using once, few, many, or a class for an expanded clone.

d_gene: TRBD1; j_gene: TRBJ2-5; abundance: few; v_gene: TRBV9; CDR3aa: CASSVDSGTGETQYF; CDR3nt: TGTGCCAGCAGCGTAGACTCCGGGACAGGTGAGACCCAGTACTTC
d_gene: TRBD1; j_gene: TRBJ1-2; abundance: few; v_gene: TRBV30; CDR3aa: CAWSPGQSYGYTF; CDR3nt: TGTGCCTGGAGTCCGGGACAGAGCTATGGCTACACCTTC
d_gene: .; j_gene: TRBJ2-3; abundance: .; v_gene: TRBV7-2; CDR3aa: CASSLATLPDTQYF; CDR3nt: TGTGCCAGCAGCTTAGCCACCCTACCAGATACGCAGTATTTT
d_gene: TRBD2; j_gene: TRBJ2-7; abundance: .; v_gene: TRBV7-6; CDR3aa: CASSSPRTSGRAVQYF; CDR3nt: TGTGCCAGCAGCTCCCCTCGGACTAGCGGGAGGGCCGTGCAGTACTTC
d_gene: .; j_gene: TRBJ1-3; abundance: .; v_gene: TRBV10-3; CDR3aa: CAISPGTDSGNTIYF; CDR3nt: TGTGCCATCAGTCCCGGGACCGACTCTGGAAACACCATATATTTT
d_gene: .; j_gene: TRBJ2-4; abundance: few; v_gene: TRBV19; CDR3aa: CASREHLKNIQYF; CDR3nt: TGTGCCAGTAGGGAGCACCTCAAAAACATTCAGTACTTC
d_gene: TRBD1; j_gene: TRBJ1-2; abundance: many; v_gene: TRBV30; CDR3aa: CACRDSSYTF; CDR3nt: TGTGCCTGCCGGGACAGTAGCTACACCTTC
d_gene: .; j_gene: TRBJ1-1; abundance: .; v_gene: TRBV20-1; CDR3aa: CSAREGGDISKAFF; CDR3nt: TGCAGTGCTAGAGAGGGGGGGGACATATCCAAAGCTTTCTTT
d_gene: .; j_gene: TRBJ2-2; abundance: .; v_gene: TRBV12-3/TRBV12-4; CDR3aa: CASSFWGAIGELFF; CDR3nt: TGTGCCAGCAGCTTTTGGGGGGCCATCGGGGAGCTGTTTTTT
d_gene: .; j_gene: TRBJ2-6; abundance: many; v_gene: TRBV7-2; CDR3aa: CASSTDSSGANVLTF; CDR3nt: TGTGCCAGCAGCACAGACAGCTCTGGGGCCAACGTCCTGACTTTC
d_gene: TRBD1; j_gene: TRBJ2-7; abundance: .; v_gene: TRBV28; CDR3aa: CASSFTGQGHYEQYF; CDR3nt: TGTGCCAGCAGTTTCACCGGACAGGGCCACTACGAGCAGTACTTC
d_gene: .; j_gene: TRBJ2-7; abundance: .; v_gene: TRBV6-1; CDR3aa: CASTLDSTYEQYF; CDR3nt: TGTGCCAGCACCCTTGACAGTACCTACGAGCAGTACTTC
d_gene: .; j_gene: TRBJ2-7; abundance: many; v_gene: TRBV30; CDR3aa: CAWSVHAEQYF; CDR3nt: TGTGCCTGGAGTGTTCACGCCGAGCAGTACTTC
d_gene: .; j_gene: TRBJ1-2; abundance: many; v_gene: TRBV28; CDR3aa: CASRGRDYGYTF; CDR3nt: TGTGCCAGCAGGGGGAGAGACTATGGCTACACCTTC
d_gene: TRBD1; j_gene: TRBJ1-1; abundance: .; v_gene: TRBV5-1; CDR3aa: CASSYTGGRNTEAFF; CDR3nt: TGCGCCAGCAGCTATACAGGGGGCAGAAACACTGAAGCTTTCTTT
d_gene: .; j_gene: TRBJ2-7; abundance: many; v_gene: TRBV12-3/TRBV12-4; CDR3aa: CASSPQSTVYEQYF; CDR3nt: TGTGCCAGCAGTCCCCAATCGACAGTCTACGAGCAGTACTTC
d_gene: .; j_gene: TRBJ2-2; abundance: once; v_gene: TRBV28; CDR3aa: CASSLSPNGTGELFF; CDR3nt: TGTGCCAGCAGTTTATCCCCCAACGGCACCGGTGAGCTGTTTTTT
d_gene: TRBD1; j_gene: TRBJ1-5; abundance: few; v_gene: TRBV7-2; CDR3aa: CASSFDRGLDQPQHF; CDR3nt: TGTGCCAGCAGCTTCGACAGGGGGCTCGATCAGCCCCAGCATTTT
d_gene: .; j_gene: TRBJ1-4; abundance: .; v_gene: TRBV20-1; CDR3aa: CSALSVIGEKLFF; CDR3nt: TGCAGTGCTCTTTCGGTGATCGGGGAAAAACTGTTTTTT
d_gene: .; j_gene: TRBJ1-1; abundance: many; v_gene: TRBV6-1; CDR3aa: CASSAPRANTEAFF; CDR3nt: TGTGCCAGCAGTGCGCCGCGGGCTAACACTGAAGCTTTCTTT
d_gene: TRBD1; j_gene: TRBJ1-1; abundance: few; v_gene: TRBV5-1; CDR3aa: CASSTTGWDTEAFF; CDR3nt: TGCGCCAGCAGTACGACAGGGTGGGACACTGAAGCTTTCTTT
d_gene: .; j_gene: TRBJ2-5; abundance: .; v_gene: TRBV6-2/TRBV6-3; CDR3aa: CASSYPRRMQGTQYF; CDR3nt: TGTGCCAGCAGTTATCCAAGGAGGATGCAAGGGACCCAGTACTTC
d_gene: .; j_gene: TRBJ2-1; abundance: .; v_gene: TRBV28; CDR3aa: CASAFPGRNNEQFF; CDR3nt: TGTGCCAGCGCCTTTCCAGGGCGGAACAATGAGCAGTTCTTC
d_gene: TRBD1; j_gene: TRBJ1-4; abundance: many; v_gene: TRBV6-5; CDR3aa: CASSYGSGTGFREKLFF; CDR3nt: TGTGCCAGCAGTTACGGCTCCGGGACAGGGTTCAGGGAAAAACTGTTTTTT
d_gene: TRBD1; j_gene: TRBJ2-2; abundance: .; v_gene: TRBV29-1; CDR3aa: CSVQGLGGELFF; CDR3nt: TGCAGCGTACAGGGGCTGGGCGGGGAGCTGTTTTTT
d_gene: TRBD1; j_gene: TRBJ1-2; abundance: many; v_gene: TRBV6-5; CDR3aa: CASSSTGQGHGYTF; CDR3nt: TGTGCCAGCAGTTCTACGGGACAGGGGCACGGCTACACCTTC
d_gene: .; j_gene: TRBJ1-2; abundance: many; v_gene: TRBV28; CDR3aa: CASNPVGALNTYGYTF; CDR3nt: TGTGCCAGCAACCCCGTAGGAGCCCTAAACACCTATGGCTACACCTTC
d_gene: TRBD2; j_gene: TRBJ2-7; abundance: .; v_gene: TRBV20-1; CDR3aa: CSARRLGGAGGPRYEQYF; CDR3nt: TGCAGTGCTAGACGTCTGGGGGGAGCGGGAGGGCCAAGATACGAGCAGTACTTC
d_gene: TRBD1; j_gene: TRBJ2-2; abundance: few; v_gene: TRBV20-1; CDR3aa: CSARDLGQGDGELFF; CDR3nt: TGCAGTGCTAGAGATTTGGGACAGGGCGACGGGGAGCTGTTTTTT
d_gene: .; j_gene: TRBJ1-2; abundance: few; v_gene: TRBV29-1; CDR3aa: CSVEDWSGSGSNYGYTF; CDR3nt: TGCAGCGTTGAAGATTGGTCGGGGTCGGGGTCTAACTATGGCTACACCTTC
d_gene: .; j_gene: TRBJ2-7; abundance: few; v_gene: TRBV6-2/TRBV6-3; CDR3aa: CASTLQGGEHPYEQYF; CDR3nt: TGTGCCAGCACCCTTCAGGGGGGAGAACACCCCTACGAGCAGTACTTC
d_gene: .; j_gene: TRBJ2-7; abundance: once; v_gene: TRBV19; CDR3aa: CASSNRLSYEQYF; CDR3nt: TGTGCCAGTAGTAACAGACTCTCCTACGAGCAGTACTTC
d_gene: TRBD1; j_gene: TRBJ1-6; abundance: many; v_gene: TRBV6-1; CDR3aa: CASSGQGHSPLHF; CDR3nt: TGTGCCAGCAGTGGACAGGGGCATTCACCCCTCCACTTT
d_gene: .; j_gene: TRBJ1-2; abundance: .; v_gene: TRBV7-9; CDR3aa: CASSPAGLDGYTF; CDR3nt: TGTGCCAGCAGCCCCGCGGGCCTGGATGGCTACACCTTC
d_gene: .; j_gene: TRBJ1-1; abundance: many; v_gene: TRBV6-2/TRBV6-3; CDR3aa: CASSYSVGTEAFF; CDR3nt: TGTGCCAGCAGTTACTCGGTAGGAACTGAAGCTTTCTTT